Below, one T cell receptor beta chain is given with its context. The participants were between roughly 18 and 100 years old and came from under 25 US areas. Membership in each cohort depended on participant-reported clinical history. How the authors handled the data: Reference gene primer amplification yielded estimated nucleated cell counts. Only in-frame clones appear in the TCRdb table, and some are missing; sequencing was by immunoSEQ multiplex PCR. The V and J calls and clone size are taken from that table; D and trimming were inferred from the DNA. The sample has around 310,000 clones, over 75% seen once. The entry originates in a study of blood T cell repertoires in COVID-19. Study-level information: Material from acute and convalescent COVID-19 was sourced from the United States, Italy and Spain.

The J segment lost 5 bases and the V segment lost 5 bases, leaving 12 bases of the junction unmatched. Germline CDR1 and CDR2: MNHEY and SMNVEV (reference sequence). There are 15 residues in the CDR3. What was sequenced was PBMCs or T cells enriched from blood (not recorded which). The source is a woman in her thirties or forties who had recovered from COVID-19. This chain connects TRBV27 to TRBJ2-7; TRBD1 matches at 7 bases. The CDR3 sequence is CASSPRQGPSHEQYF. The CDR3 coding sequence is TGTGCCAGCAGTCCCCGACAGGGACCTAGCCACGAGCAGTACTTC.